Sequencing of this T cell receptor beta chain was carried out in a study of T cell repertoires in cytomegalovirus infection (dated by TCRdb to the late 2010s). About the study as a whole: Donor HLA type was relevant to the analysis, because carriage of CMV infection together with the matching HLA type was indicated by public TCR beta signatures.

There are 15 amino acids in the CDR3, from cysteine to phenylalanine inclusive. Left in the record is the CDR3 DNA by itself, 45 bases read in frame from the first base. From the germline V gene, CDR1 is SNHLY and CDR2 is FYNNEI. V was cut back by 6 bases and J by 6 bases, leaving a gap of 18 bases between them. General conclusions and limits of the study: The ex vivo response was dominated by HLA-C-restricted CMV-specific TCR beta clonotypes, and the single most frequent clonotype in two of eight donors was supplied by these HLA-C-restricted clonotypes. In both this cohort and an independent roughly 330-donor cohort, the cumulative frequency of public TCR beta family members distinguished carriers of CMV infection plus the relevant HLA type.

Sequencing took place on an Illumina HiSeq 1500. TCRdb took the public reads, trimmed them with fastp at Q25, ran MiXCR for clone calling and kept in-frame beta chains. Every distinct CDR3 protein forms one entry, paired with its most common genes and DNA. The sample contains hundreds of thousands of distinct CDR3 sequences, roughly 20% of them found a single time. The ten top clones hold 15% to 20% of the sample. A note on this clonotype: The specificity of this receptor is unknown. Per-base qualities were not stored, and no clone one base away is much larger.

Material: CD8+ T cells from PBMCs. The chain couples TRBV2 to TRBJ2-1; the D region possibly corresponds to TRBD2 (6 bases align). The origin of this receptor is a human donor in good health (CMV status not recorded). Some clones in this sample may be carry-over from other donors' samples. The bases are TGTGCCAGCAGACCCGGGACTTCCTCCGCCAATGAGCAGTTCTTC. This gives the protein CASRPGTSSANEQFF.